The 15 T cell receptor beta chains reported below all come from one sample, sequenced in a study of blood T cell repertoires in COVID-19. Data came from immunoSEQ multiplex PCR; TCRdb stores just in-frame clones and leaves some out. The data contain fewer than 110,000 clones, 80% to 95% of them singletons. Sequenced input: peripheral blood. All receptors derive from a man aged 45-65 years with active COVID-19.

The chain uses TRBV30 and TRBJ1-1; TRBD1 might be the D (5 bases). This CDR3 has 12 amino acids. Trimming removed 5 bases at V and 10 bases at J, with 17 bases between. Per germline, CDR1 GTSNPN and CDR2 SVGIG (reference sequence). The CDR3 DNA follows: TGTGCCTGGCAAGCGGGACCACGGGGAGCTTTCTTT. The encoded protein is CAWQAGPRGAFF.

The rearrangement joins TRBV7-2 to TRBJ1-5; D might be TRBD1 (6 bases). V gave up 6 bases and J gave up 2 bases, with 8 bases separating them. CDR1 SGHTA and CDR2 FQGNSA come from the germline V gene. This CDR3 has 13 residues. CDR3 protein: CASSGQRNQPQHF. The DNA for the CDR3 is TGTGCCAGCAGTGGACAGCGCAATCAGCCCCAGCATTTT. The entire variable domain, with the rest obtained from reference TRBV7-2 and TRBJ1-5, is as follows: GAGVSQSPSNKVTEKGKDVELRCDPISGHTALYWYRQSLGQGLEFLIYFQGNSAPDKSGLPSDRFSAERTGGSVSTLTIQRTQQEDSAVYLCASSGQRNQPQHFGDGTRLSIL.

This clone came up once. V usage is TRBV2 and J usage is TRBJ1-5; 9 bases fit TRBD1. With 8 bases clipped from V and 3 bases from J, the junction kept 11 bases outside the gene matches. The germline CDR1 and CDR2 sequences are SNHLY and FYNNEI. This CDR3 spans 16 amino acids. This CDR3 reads CASGGGQGGSNQPQHF. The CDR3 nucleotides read TGTGCCAGCGGGGGGGGACAGGGCGGCTCCAATCAGCCCCAGCATTTT.

The CDR3 here is CAISEGENYGYTF. The CDR3, as DNA: TGTGCCATCAGTGAAGGAGAGAACTATGGCTACACCTTC. The J gene is TRBJ1-2, the V gene TRBV10-3; D is unresolved. Per germline, CDR1 ENHRY and CDR2 SYGVKD. This CDR3 has 13 amino acids. With 3 bases removed from V and 2 bases from J, the gap between germline ends came to 7 bases.

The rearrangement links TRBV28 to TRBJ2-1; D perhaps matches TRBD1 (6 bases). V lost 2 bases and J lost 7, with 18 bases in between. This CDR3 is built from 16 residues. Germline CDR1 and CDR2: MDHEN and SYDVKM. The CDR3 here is CASSLGGQYSGNEQFF. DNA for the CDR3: TGTGCCAGCAGTTTAGGGGGACAATATTCAGGGAATGAGCAGTTCTTC. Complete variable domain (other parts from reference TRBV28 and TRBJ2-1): DVKVTQSSRYLVKRTGEKVFLECVQDMDHENMFWYRQDPGLGLRLIYFSYDVKMKEKGDIPEGYSVSREKKERFSLILESASTNQTSMYLCASSLGGQYSGNEQFFGPGTRLTVL.

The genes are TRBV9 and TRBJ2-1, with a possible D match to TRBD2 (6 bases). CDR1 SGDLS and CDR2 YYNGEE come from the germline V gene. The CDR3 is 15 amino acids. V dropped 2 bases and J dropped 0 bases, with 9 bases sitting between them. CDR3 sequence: CASSVIADSYNEQFF. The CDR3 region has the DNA TGTGCCAGCAGCGTGATAGCGGACTCCTACAATGAGCAGTTCTTC. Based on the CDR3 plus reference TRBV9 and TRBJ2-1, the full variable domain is DSGVTQTPKHLITATGQRVTLRCSPRSGDLSVYWYQQSLDQGLQFLIQYYNGEERAKGNILERFSAQQFPDLHSELNLSSLELGDSALYFCASSVIADSYNEQFFGPGTRLTVL.

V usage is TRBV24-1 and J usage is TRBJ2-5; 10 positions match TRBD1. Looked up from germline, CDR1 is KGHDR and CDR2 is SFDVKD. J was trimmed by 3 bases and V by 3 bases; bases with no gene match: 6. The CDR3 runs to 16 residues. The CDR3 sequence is CATSDPRQGAKETQYF. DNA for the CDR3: TGTGCCACCAGTGATCCTAGACAGGGGGCCAAAGAGACCCAGTACTTC.

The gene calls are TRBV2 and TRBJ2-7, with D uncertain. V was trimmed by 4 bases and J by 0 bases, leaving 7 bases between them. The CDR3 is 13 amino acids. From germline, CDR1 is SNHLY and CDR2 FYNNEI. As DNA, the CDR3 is TGTGCCAGCAGTGGCCCGAGCTCCTACGAGCAGTACTTC. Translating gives CASSGPSSYEQYF.

DNA of the CDR3: TGTGCCAGCAGCTTATATTTACTAGATGACACCGGGGAGCTGTTTTTT. It encodes CASSLYLLDDTGELFF. The V and J genes are TRBV11-2 and TRBJ2-2; a weak D match, TRBD2 (5 bases). The CDR3 length is 16 residues. Per the germline V gene, CDR1 is SGHAT and CDR2 is FQNNGV. Trimming removed 2 bases at V and 3 bases at J, with 13 bases between.

The CDR3 coding sequence is TGTGCCAGCAAGCGGGCGACGGACAATGAGCAGTTCTTC. Amino acids: CASKRATDNEQFF. The genes are TRBV5-4 and TRBJ2-1, with D perhaps TRBD2 (6 bases). Per germline, CDR1 SGHNT and CDR2 YYREEE (reference sequence). The CDR3 is made up of 13 amino acids. Trimming shortened V by 6 bases and J by 5 bases, and 12 bases separated the two germline ends. Drawing the rest from reference TRBV5-4 and TRBJ2-1, the complete variable domain is ETGVTQSPTHLIKTRGQQVTLRCSSQSGHNTVSWYQQALGQGPQFIFQYYREEENGRGNFPPRFSGLQFPNYSSELNVNALELDDSALYLCASKRATDNEQFFGPGTRLTVL.

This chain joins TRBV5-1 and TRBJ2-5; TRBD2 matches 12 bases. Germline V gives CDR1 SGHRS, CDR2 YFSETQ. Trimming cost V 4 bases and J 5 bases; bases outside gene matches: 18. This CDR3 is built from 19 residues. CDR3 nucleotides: TGCGCCAGCAGCGGAGCTTTTTTAAGGCTAGCGGGAGGGATGGAGACCCAGTACTTC. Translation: CASSGAFLRLAGGMETQYF.

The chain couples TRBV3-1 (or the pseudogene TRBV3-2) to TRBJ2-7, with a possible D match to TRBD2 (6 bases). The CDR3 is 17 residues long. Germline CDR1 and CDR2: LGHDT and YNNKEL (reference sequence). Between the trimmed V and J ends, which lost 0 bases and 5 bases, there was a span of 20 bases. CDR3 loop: CASSQDPPRGGKDEQYF. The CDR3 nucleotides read TGTGCCAGCAGCCAAGACCCCCCCCGGGGAGGTAAGGACGAGCAGTACTTC.

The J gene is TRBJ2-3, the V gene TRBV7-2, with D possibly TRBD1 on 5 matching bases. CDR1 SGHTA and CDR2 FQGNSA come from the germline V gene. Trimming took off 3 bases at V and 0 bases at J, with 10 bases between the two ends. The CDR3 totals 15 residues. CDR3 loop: CASSFRVTSTDTQYF. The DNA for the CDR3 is TGTGCCAGCAGCTTCAGGGTGACTAGCACAGATACGCAGTATTTT.

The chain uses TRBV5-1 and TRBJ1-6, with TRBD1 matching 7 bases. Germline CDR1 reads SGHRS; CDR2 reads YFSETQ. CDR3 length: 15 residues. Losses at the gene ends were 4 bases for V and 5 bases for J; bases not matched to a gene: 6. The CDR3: CASSPRDRDNSPLHF. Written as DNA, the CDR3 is TGCGCCAGCAGCCCCAGGGACAGAGATAATTCACCCCTCCACTTT.

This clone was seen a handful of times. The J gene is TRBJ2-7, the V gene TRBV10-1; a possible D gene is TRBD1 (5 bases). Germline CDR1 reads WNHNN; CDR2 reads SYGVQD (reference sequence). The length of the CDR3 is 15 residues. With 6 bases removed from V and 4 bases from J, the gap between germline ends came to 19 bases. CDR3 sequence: CASRPWGSSSYEQYF. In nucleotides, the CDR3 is TGCGCCAGCAGGCCCTGGGGCAGTAGTTCTTACGAGCAGTACTTC.